The clone carrying this T cell receptor (beta chain) has more than one count but fewer than ten. The antigen is unknown. 13 Jbeta primers and 60 Vbeta primers were used for the PCR. Data came from immunoSEQ multiplex PCR; TCRdb stores just in-frame clones and leaves some out. The sample has 50,000 or so clones; about three quarters are singletons. From germline, CDR1 is MNHEY and CDR2 SVGAGI. This CDR3 spans 13 amino acids. V was cut by 5 bases and J by 0 bases, with 8 bases left in between. This record comes from a study of cytomegalovirus exposure and HLA in healthy donors. Study as a whole: Among 150 million to 200 million T cells, an earlier analysis found 95 million to 140 million unique TCR beta sequences. Findings and limits, study-wide: As a later analysis showed, a missense DCLRE1C variant was linked to trimming of TCR beta V- and J-genes. Differences between HLA loci emerged in a later analysis of TCR association rates, with DRB1 most and HLA-C fewest.

This TCR came from a woman aged 45-65 years in good health and CMV-seronegative. This chain uses TRBV6-5 with TRBJ2-7; no firm D call. Sequencing was carried out using PBMCs. DNA of the CDR3: TGTGCCAGCAGTCCCCTAATCTCCTACGAGCAGTACTTC. Encoded protein: CASSPLISYEQYF.